This TCR beta chain was recovered during a study of blood T cell repertoires in COVID-19. As for the study in general: Both acute and convalescent COVID-19 samples were obtained from the United States, Italy and Spain.

This CDR3 has 13 amino acids. Per the germline V gene, CDR1 is MNHEY and CDR2 is SMNVEV (reference sequence). The J segment lost 5 bases and the V segment lost 4 bases, leaving 3 bases of the junction unmatched. This clone was seen a few times. Per the authors' pipeline: Nucleated cell counts were estimated from reference gene primer amplification. Assay: immunoSEQ multiplex PCR; the TCRdb copy retains only in-frame clones and omits some. V and J calls plus clone size are reproduced from that table; the DNA served to infer D and trimming. Seen here are some 150,000 clones, approximately 85% observed once, and the top ten hold 0.6% to 0.7%.

The origin of this receptor is a man aged 60 to 69 with COVID-19, enrolled during active disease. Input material: peripheral blood. The chain links TRBV27 to TRBJ1-2, with 8 bases lining up with TRBD1. CDR3 bases: TGTGCCAGCAGTTCAAGACAGGGGTATGGCTACACCTTC. It yields the protein CASSSRQGYGYTF.